One sample yielded the 3 T cell receptor beta chains listed below, sequenced in a study of a mutant IDH1 vaccine in newly diagnosed glioma. The repertoire was sequenced with immunoSEQ multiplex PCR; TCRdb's copy has only in-frame clones and lacks some. The sample shows about 51,000 clones, over 60% of them seen only once. Time point: baseline, week 1 (first vaccination visit). Described treatment: pre-vaccination baseline after standard-of-care therapy. Sequencing used PBMCs, obtained from a glioma patient treated with radiotherapy, temozolomide or both. The receptors here all came from a woman between 40 and 50 years old with glioma.

The V and J genes are TRBV9 and TRBJ1-4; D not certain. The CDR3 loop spans 15 amino acids. Germline V gene sequence: CDR1 SGDLS, CDR2 YYNGEE. Trimming took 0 bases from V and 0 from J, leaving 6 bases between them. The CDR3 nucleotides read TGTGCCAGCAGCGTAGCCGGTGCAACTAATGAAAAACTGTTTTTT. It codes for CASSVAGATNEKLFF.

The chain has TRBV9 and TRBJ2-5; 12 bases line up with TRBD2. Germline V gives CDR1 SGDLS, CDR2 YYNGEE. Trimming took 0 bases from V and 5 from J; bases not matched to a gene: 11. The CDR3 is made up of 18 amino acids. The CDR3 sequence: CASSVGTSGVVGVETQYF. CDR3 nucleotide sequence: TGTGCCAGCAGCGTAGGGACTAGCGGGGTGGTTGGGGTCGAGACCCAGTACTTC.

The chain carries TRBV7-2 and TRBJ2-3, with TRBD2 as a possible D gene (7 bases). The germline V gene encodes CDR1 SGHTA and CDR2 FQGNSA. CDR3 length equals 16 residues. V lost 3 bases and J lost 0, with 13 bases in between. The CDR3 nucleotides read TGTGCCAGCAGCTTTCTTCGGGGGGCTAGCACAGATACGCAGTATTTT. Protein: CASSFLRGASTDTQYF.